The next 3 T cell receptor beta chains were all read from a single sample in a study of molecular identifiers for immune sequencing clone quantification. TCRdb analysed the PCR reads with MiXCR anew, one entry per CDR3 protein. The table lists more than 450,000 distinct CDR3 sequences, around 25% of them singletons. The sample was naive CD8+ T cells from blood, with Jurkat cell RNA spiked in. Subset meaning: FACS-sorted CD8+CD4-CCR7+CD45RA+ naive T cells. All receptors derive from a human donor in good health. Some libraries in this study had Jurkat cell RNA spiked in.

This clonotype was seen many times. The rearrangement uses TRBV28 and TRBJ2-7, with D unresolved. V shed 3 bases and J shed 3 bases, with 12 bases lying between them. CDR1 and CDR2 (germline): MDHEN, SYDVKM. CDR3 length: 14 residues. The CDR3 is CASSFEPRGYEQYF. In DNA, the CDR3 is TGTGCCAGCAGTTTCGAGCCTCGTGGCTACGAGCAGTACTTC.

This clonotype was detected a few times. V usage is TRBV5-6 and J usage is TRBJ1-2; D is ambiguous. Germline values: CDR1 SGHDT, CDR2 YYEEEE. This CDR3 has 15 residues. V dropped 1 base and J dropped 3 bases, with 13 bases sitting between them. The DNA of the CDR3 is TGTGCCAGCAGCTTGTCCCAGGCGACGCACTATGGCTACACCTTC. Residues: CASSLSQATHYGYTF.

To note about this clonotype: A much larger clone differs from this one at a single base, so this may be a read error. The chain carries TRBV6-5 and TRBJ1-5, with unresolved D. The CDR3 consists of 14 residues. V dropped 5 bases and J dropped 4 bases, with 12 bases sitting between them. Germline V gene data show CDR1 as MNHEY and CDR2 as SVGAGI. The CDR3 sequence is CASSTGAANQPQHF. The CDR3 DNA follows: TGTGCCAGCAGTACTGGAGCAGCAAATCAGCCCCAGCATTTT.